This T cell receptor (beta chain) was sequenced in a study of OX40 agonist ivuxolimab in advanced cancers. Study in general: In this trial design, patients received ivuxolimab intravenously at 0.01 to 10 mg/kg every 2 weeks. Hepatocellular carcinoma, melanoma, renal cell or head and neck cancer occurred in dose-escalation patients. Partial responses occurred in Three dose-escalation patients, one with hepatocellular carcinoma and two with cutaneous melanoma.

From germline, CDR1 is LNHDA and CDR2 SQIVND (reference sequence). The CDR3 runs to 17 residues. The V gene end was trimmed by 5 bases and the J gene end by 6 bases; junction bases not matched to a gene: 8. Assay used: immunoSEQ multiplex PCR; TCRdb lists only in-frame clones, some missing. The sample records approximately 22,000 clones, around 80% being singletons. With autoimmune disease history or systemic immunosuppression, patients were excluded. This receptor was obtained from an adult with an advanced solid tumor such as melanoma, head and neck, liver or kidney cancer. The sample in question was CD4+ or CD8+ T cells sorted from blood, obtained in a trial of the OX40 agonist ivuxolimab. The chain employs TRBV19 and TRBJ2-3; TRBD2 matches at 16 bases. The CDR3 sequence: CASSSGTSGRASDTQYF. Written as DNA, the CDR3 is TGTGCCAGTAGTTCCGGGACTAGCGGGAGGGCCAGTGATACGCAGTATTTT.